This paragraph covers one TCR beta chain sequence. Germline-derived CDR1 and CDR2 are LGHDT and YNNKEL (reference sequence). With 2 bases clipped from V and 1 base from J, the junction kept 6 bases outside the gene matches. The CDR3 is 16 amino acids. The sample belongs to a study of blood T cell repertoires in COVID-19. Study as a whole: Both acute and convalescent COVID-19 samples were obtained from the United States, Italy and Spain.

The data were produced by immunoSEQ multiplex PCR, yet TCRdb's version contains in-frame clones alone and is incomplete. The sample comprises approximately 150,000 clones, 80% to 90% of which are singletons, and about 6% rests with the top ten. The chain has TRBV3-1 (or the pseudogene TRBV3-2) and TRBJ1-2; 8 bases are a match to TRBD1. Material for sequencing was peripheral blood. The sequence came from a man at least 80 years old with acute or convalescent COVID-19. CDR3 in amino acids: CASSQLPTGDNYGYTF. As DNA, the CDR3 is TGTGCCAGCAGCCAACTCCCGACAGGGGATAACTATGGCTACACCTTC.